The present T cell receptor beta chain was sequenced within a study of spatial heterogeneity in lung cancer. Whole-study findings and limits: Tumor mutation counts were tracked by expanded intratumoral alpha and beta TCR counts.

This clonotype ranks as medium-sized. No antigen is known for it. Since it is a stray read in a library aimed at alpha chains, this beta chain has a size that is not meaningful. MiXCR, run by TCRdb on the 5' RACE reads, gives a single entry per CDR3 protein. The table records 5,000 to 6,000 distinct CDR3 sequences, about 14% of them present only once. There are 17 residues in the CDR3. The germline CDR1 and CDR2 sequences are SGHRS and YFSETQ. V was clipped by 0 bases and J by 0 bases, with 14 bases between them. The time point: sample taken at primary tumor resection. This TCR was sampled from a male donor with early-stage non-small cell lung cancer. The starting material was lung tumor tissue, obtained at surgery. This chain uses TRBV5-1 with TRBJ2-3; the D gene is possibly TRBD1 (7 bases). CDR3 sequence: CASSLAGRGTSTDTQYF. CDR3 DNA: TGCGCCAGCAGCTTGGCCGGCAGGGGGACTAGCACAGATACGCAGTATTTT.